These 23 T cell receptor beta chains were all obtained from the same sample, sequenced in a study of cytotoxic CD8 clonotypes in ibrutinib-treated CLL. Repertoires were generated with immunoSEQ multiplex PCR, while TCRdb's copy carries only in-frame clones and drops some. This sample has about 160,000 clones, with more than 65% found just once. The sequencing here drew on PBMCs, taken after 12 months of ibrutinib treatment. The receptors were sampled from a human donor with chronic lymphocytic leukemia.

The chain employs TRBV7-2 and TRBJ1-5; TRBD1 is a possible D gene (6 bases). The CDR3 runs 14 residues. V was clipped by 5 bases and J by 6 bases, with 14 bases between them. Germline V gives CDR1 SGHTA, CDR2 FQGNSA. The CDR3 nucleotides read TGTGCCAGCAGCCCGCAGGGGCTCGGTCAGCCCCAGCATTTT. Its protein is CASSPQGLGQPQHF.

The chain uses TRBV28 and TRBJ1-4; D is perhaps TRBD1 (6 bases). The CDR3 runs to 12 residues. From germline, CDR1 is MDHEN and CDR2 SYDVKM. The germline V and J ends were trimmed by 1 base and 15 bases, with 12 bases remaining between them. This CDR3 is CASSLLSDSLFF. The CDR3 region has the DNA TGTGCCAGCAGTTTATTGTCGGACAGTTTGTTTTTT.

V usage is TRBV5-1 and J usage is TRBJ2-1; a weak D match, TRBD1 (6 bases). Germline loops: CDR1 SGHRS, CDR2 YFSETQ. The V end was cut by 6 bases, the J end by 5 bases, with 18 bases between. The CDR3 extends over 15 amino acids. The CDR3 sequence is CASKPLTGRNNEQFF. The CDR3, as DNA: TGCGCCAGCAAGCCCCTGACAGGACGTAACAATGAGCAGTTCTTC.

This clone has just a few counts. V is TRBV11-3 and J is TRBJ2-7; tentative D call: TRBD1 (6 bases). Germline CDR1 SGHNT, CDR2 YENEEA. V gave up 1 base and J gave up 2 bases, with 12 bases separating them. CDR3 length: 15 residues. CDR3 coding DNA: TGTGCCAGCAGCTTAGTTTTCTCAGGGGCCTACGAGCAGTACTTC. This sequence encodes CASSLVFSGAYEQYF.

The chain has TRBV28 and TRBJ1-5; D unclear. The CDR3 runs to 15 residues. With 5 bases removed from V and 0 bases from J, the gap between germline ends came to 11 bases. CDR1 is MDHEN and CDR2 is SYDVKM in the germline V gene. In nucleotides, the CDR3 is TGTGCCAGCAGTACACCCACCCTTAGCAATCAGCCCCAGCATTTT. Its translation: CASSTPTLSNQPQHF. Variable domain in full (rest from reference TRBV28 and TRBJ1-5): DVKVTQSSRYLVKRTGEKVFLECVQDMDHENMFWYRQDPGLGLRLIYFSYDVKMKEKGDIPEGYSVSREKKERFSLILESASTNQTSMYLCASSTPTLSNQPQHFGDGTRLSIL.

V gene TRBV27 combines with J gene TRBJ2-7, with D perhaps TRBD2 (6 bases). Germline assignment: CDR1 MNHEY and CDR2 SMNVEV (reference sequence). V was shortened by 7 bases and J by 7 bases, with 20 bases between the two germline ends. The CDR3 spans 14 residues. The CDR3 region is CASIKRFGGWEQYF. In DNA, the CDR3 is TGTGCCAGCATCAAAAGGTTCGGAGGGTGGGAGCAGTACTTC.

The chain's CDR3 is CASSVQGDRIMNTEAFF. The CDR3 DNA is TGTGCCAGCAGTGTCCAGGGGGACCGAATCATGAACACTGAAGCTTTCTTT. This chain connects TRBV6-1 to TRBJ1-1, with 7 bases aligning to TRBD1. This CDR3 has 17 amino acids. V was pared by 4 bases and J by 0 bases, with 11 bases of the junction left unmatched. The V gene's germline CDR1 is MNHNS and CDR2 SASEGT.

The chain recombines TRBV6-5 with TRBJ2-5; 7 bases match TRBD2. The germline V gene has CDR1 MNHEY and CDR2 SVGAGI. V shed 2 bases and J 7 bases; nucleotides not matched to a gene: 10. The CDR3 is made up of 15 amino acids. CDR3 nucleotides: TGTGCCAGCAGTTACACCCGGGACTACACCCTGACCCAGTACTTC. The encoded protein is CASSYTRDYTLTQYF.

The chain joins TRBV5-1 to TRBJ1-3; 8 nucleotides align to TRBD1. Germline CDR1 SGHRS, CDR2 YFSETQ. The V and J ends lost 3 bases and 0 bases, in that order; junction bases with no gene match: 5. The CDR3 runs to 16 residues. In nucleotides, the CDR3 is TGCGCCAGCAGCTCCCAGGGGGCCAGCTCTGGAAACACCATATATTTT. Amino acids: CASSSQGASSGNTIYF.

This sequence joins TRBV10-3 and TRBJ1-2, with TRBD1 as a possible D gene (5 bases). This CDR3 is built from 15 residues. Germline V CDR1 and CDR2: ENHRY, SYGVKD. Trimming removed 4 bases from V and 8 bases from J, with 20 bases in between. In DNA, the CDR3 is TGTGCCATCAGTGTTTCTATCAGGGCTTGGGTCGGCTACACCTTC. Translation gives CAISVSIRAWVGYTF.

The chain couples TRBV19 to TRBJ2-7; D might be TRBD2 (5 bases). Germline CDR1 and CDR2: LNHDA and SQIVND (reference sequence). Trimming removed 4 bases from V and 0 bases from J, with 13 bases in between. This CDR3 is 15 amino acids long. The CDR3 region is CASSTPGSLSYEQYF. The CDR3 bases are TGTGCCAGTAGTACACCGGGATCCCTCTCCTACGAGCAGTACTTC.

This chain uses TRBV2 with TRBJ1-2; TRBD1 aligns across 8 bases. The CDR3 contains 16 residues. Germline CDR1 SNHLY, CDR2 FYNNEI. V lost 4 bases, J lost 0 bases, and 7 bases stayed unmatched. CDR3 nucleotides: TGTGCCAGCAGTGGGTGGCAGGGGGCTGCTAACTATGGCTACACCTTC. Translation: CASSGWQGAANYGYTF.

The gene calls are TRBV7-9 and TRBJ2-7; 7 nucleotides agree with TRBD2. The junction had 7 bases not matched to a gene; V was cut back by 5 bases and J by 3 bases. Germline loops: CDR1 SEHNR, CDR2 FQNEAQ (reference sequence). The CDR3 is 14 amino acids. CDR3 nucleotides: TGTGCCAGCAGCCCGAGCGGGATGGACTACGAGCAGTACTTC. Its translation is CASSPSGMDYEQYF.

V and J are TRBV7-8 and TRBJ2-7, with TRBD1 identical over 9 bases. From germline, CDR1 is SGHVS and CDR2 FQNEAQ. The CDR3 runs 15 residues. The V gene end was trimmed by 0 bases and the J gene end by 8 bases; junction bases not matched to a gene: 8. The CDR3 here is CASSLAGDRVTKQYF. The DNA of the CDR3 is TGTGCCAGCAGCTTAGCAGGGGACAGGGTAACGAAGCAGTACTTC.

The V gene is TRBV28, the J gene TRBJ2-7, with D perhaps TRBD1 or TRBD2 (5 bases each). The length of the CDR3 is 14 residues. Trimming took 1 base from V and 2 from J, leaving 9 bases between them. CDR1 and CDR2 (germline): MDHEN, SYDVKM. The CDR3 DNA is TGTGCCAGCAGTTTATCCGGGGCGACCTACGAGCAGTACTTC. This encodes CASSLSGATYEQYF.

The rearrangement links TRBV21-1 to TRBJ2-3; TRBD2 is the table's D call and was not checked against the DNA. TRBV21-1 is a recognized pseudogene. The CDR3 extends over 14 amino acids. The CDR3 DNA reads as TGTGCCAGCACACTTACGGAGCGCACAGATACGCAGTATTTT. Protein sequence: CASTLTERTDTQYF.

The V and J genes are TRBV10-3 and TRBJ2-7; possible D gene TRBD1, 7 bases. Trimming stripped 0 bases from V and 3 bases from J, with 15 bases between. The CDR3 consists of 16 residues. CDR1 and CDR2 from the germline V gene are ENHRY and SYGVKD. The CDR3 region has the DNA TGTGCCATCAGTGAGTCAGGAGGGCAGGGGGTCTACGAGCAGTACTTC. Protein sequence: CAISESGGQGVYEQYF.

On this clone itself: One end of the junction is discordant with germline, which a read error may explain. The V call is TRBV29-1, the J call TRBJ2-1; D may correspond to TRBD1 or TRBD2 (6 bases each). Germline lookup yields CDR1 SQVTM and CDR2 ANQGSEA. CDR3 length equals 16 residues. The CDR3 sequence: CSAEGLGGGTYNEQFF. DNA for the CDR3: TGCAGCGCTGAAGGGTTAGGGGGAGGCACCTACAATGAGCAGTTCTTC.

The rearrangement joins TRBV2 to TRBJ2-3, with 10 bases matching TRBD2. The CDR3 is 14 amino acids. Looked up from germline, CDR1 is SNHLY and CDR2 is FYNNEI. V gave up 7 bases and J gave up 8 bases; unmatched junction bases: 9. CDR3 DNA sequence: TGTGCCAGCAACTTAGCGGGGGGCCGTGGTACGCAGTATTTT. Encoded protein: CASNLAGGRGTQYF. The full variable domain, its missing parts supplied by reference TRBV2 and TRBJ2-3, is EPEVTQTPSHQVTQMGQEVILRCVPISNHLYFYWYRQILGQKVEFLVSFYNNEISEKSEIFDDQFSVERPDGSNFTLKIRSTKLEDSAMYFCASNLAGGRGTQYFGPGTRLTVL.

CDR3 sequence reads: CASSLSRRTGNYEQYF. As DNA, the CDR3 is TGTGCCAGCAGTTTATCCCGACGGACAGGGAACTACGAGCAGTACTTC. The rearrangement links TRBV28 to TRBJ2-7, with 8 bases fitting TRBD1. V lost 1 base and J lost 3; bases outside the gene matches: 8. CDR1 is MDHEN and CDR2 is SYDVKM in the germline V gene. The CDR3 covers 16 residues.

This chain's CDR3 is CASRGRGTDTQYF. In DNA form, the CDR3 reads TGTGCCAGCAGGGGCAGAGGCACAGATACGCAGTATTTT. V gene TRBV11-3 combines with J gene TRBJ2-3, with no clear D. Trimming took 6 bases from V and 1 from J, leaving 8 bases between them. Germline V lookup: CDR1 SGHNT, CDR2 YENEEA. This CDR3 has 13 residues.

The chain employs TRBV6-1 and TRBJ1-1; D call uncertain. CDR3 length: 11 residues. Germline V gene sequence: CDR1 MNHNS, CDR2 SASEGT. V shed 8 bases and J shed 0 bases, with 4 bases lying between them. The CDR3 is CASFLNTEAFF. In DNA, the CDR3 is TGTGCCAGCTTCCTGAACACTGAAGCTTTCTTT.

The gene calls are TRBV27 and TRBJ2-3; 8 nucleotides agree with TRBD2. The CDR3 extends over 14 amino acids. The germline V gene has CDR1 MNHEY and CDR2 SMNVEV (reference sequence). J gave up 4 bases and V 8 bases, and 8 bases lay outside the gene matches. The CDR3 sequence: CASASTGGPDTQYF. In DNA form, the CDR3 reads TGTGCCAGCGCTTCTACGGGAGGGCCAGATACGCAGTATTTT.